This T cell receptor (beta chain) comes out of a study of blood T cells in healthy people across ages (dated by TCRdb to 2013 to 2016). About the study as a whole: In model experiments, roughly one uniquely barcoded TCR beta cDNA molecule per two T cells was captured by template switching. The study analyzed two additional independent replicas of 1 million unique cDNA reads from the same blood draw for two donors, one aged 18 to 30 and one aged 80 or older. Donors of different ages were randomly distributed across sequencing lanes to avoid experimental bias. Age-related changes in TCR beta repertoire diversity were measured in the study by deep sequencing normalized with unique cDNA molecular identifiers. Donors were grouped into four age groups: young (average about 15 years), middle-aged (39), aged (about 60) and long-lived (approximately 78).

The germline V gene (reference sequence) specifies DFQATT as CDR1 and SNEGSKA as CDR2. The CDR3 runs 11 residues from the cysteine to the phenylalanine. The CDR3 DNA has 33 bases and is translated from base 1. Trimming removed 5 bases from V and 2 bases from J, leaving 5 bases between the germline ends. The donors were 40 or so Caucasian individuals from Russia, aged about 6 to 100 years, who were systemically healthy. Roughly 11 milliliters of peripheral blood were drawn from each donor into EDTA-treated Vacutainer tubes. PBMCs were isolated by Ficoll-Paque density-gradient centrifugation, with at least 6 million obtained per sample. Trizol reagent was used to extract total RNA from the PBMCs, yielding at least 6 micrograms per sample. For every donor, an aliquot of PBMCs went through flow cytometry to measure the percentages of naive CD45RAhigh/CD27high T cells. Summary of the overall study and its limitations: Total diversity estimates from one million sequenced T cells were considered lower bounds and underestimates. Because donor CMV infection status was unknown, age-related changes in expanded clonotypes were potentially confounded. Observed TCR beta diversity per million T cells fell roughly linearly with age, and a significant reduction was already apparent by age around 39. Conclusive comparison of naive and antigen-experienced compartments was prevented by the profiling of bulk unsorted PBMCs. Compared with the aged group, the long-lived group had more naive CD4+ T cells, fewer expanded clones and increased TCR diversity, a pattern suggesting age selection. A strong correlation was found between observed TCR beta diversity and the percentage of naive T cells measured by flow cytometry.

Preparation of the library involved 5' RACE. The run used an Illumina HiSeq 2500. A second 7 to 11 cycle PCR used a sample-barcoded 5' primer and a J-beta primer mix. A unique molecular identifier was introduced onto each TCR beta cDNA molecule by a template-switch 5' adaptor carrying 12 random nucleotides. Each sample yielded at least 3 million CDR3-containing paired-end reads. First-strand cDNA synthesis was performed from all RNA using the Mint cDNA synthesis kit, with priming by a TRBC-specific oligonucleotide. Following uracil-DNA glycosylase treatment, all cDNA underwent a first 18-cycle PCR with the universal primers M1SS and BC2_uni_R. Regarding the original processing steps: For normalization, 1 million high-quality reads were randomly selected from each sample, with every read carrying a distinct molecular identifier. Instead of being binned into consensus sequences, reads that shared molecular identifiers were thrown out. CDR3 identification, clonotype clustering and error correction used MiTCR with a Q25 quality threshold and the strictest error-elimination algorithm. A nonparametric unseen species model with Euler transformation was used to estimate a lower bound on total TCR beta diversity. The raw public reads went through TCRdb reprocessing: fastp at Q25, MiXCR clone calling, in-frame beta chains kept. Each entry is one CDR3 protein sequence, shown with its most common DNA and genes. The V and J calls shown here were made by TCRdb, not taken from the authors' results. Present in this sample are about 580,000 distinct CDR3 sequences, around half of which were seen just once. The top ten clones comprise under 30% of the sample.

About this clonotype itself: It has no known antigen specificity. The input lacks base qualities; no much larger clone sits a single base away.

The receptor's source is an older man in good health. The sequenced material came from blood. The V gene is TRBV20-1 and the J gene is TRBJ2-3; no D gene can be assigned with confidence. The CDR3 reads as follows: CSAYLTDTQYF. The nucleotide sequence reads as follows: TGCAGTGCTTACCTCACAGATACGCAGTATTTT.